This T cell receptor (beta chain) was sequenced in a study of blood T cell repertoires in COVID-19. Turning to the study itself: Acute and convalescent COVID-19 specimens originated in the United States, Italy and Spain. The analysed material was cDNA or gDNA that came from T cells, B-cell-depleted T cells, or PBMCs.

Trimming removed 5 bases at V and 4 bases at J, with 14 bases between. Germline V lookup: CDR1 MNHEY, CDR2 SMNVEV (reference sequence). The CDR3 is made up of 14 amino acids. How the authors handled the data: Reference gene primer amplification gave nucleated cell count estimates. Some clones are missing from TCRdb's copy, which holds only in-frame ones; the method was immunoSEQ multiplex PCR. The V and J calls and clone size are taken from that table; D and trimming were inferred from the DNA. The sample has under 250,000 clones, around 82% seen once. Sample: peripheral blood. The source of this sequence is a young woman who had recovered from COVID-19. V and J are TRBV27 and TRBJ2-5; D remains ambiguous. In nucleotides, the CDR3 is TGTGCCAGCAGTACCCCACATGGCCGAGAGACCCAGTACTTC. It translates to CASSTPHGRETQYF.